This TCR beta chain was captured by sequencing in a study of T-cell memory formation after mild COVID-19. Study in general: Clusters were largely donor specific.

Concerning this clonotype: The target antigen is unknown.

In TCRdb, the 5' RACE reads were re-called with MiXCR into one record per CDR3 protein. The sample contains approximately 340,000 distinct CDR3 sequences, roughly 15% of which appear only once. The CDR3 length is 11 residues. The ends were cut back, 7 bases at V and 7 bases at J, with 11 bases in the middle. The V gene's germline CDR1 is DFQATT and CDR2 SNEGSKA (reference sequence). Findings of the study overall: Mainly CM and EM harbored the contracting CD4+ clones; mainly EMRA harbored the CD8+ ones. There were some responding clones in pre-infection memory, which suggested that cross-reactive memory had joined. Nothing showed for sure that second-wave clones peaking on day 37 were SARS-CoV-2 specific.

V usage is TRBV20-1 and J usage is TRBJ2-4, with D unresolved. The TCR was taken from a man younger than 35 who had mild COVID-19 (a few samples of this study predate the infection). Cell type and time point are not known. Material for sequencing was PBMCs or a T cell subset sorted from them (not recorded which). Here the CDR3 DNA reads TGCAGTGTACGTCAGTTCAACATTCAGTACTTC. Translating it yields CSVRQFNIQYF.